The present entry profiles one T cell receptor beta chain with its context. Antigen: not known. It was with a sample-barcoded 5' primer and a J-beta primer mix that a second PCR of about 6 to 12 cycles was run. Template switching added a 12-random-nucleotide identifier to every cDNA molecule. Each sample yielded at least 3 million CDR3-containing paired-end reads. Each CDR3 protein is one row after TCRdb ran MiXCR on the 5' RACE reads. This sample has hundreds of thousands of distinct CDR3 sequences, with just over 55% found just once. In germline, CDR1 is KGHSH, CDR2 LQKENI. This CDR3 region has 15 residues. The ends were cut back, 3 bases at V and 4 bases at J, with 13 bases in the middle. The record originates from a study of blood T cells in healthy people across ages. Background on the study: With template switching, about one barcoded beta molecule was captured per two T cells. Study results and caveats: For the donors, CMV status was unknown and possibly confounded expanded clonotype changes.

The sequenced sample consisted of blood. This chain uses TRBV18 with TRBJ2-1; D is unclear. This receptor was identified in a man in his forties or fifties in good health. DNA of the CDR3: TGTGCCAGCTCACCTGGATTAACCTTGTACAATGAGCAGTTCTTC. Translation: CASSPGLTLYNEQFF.